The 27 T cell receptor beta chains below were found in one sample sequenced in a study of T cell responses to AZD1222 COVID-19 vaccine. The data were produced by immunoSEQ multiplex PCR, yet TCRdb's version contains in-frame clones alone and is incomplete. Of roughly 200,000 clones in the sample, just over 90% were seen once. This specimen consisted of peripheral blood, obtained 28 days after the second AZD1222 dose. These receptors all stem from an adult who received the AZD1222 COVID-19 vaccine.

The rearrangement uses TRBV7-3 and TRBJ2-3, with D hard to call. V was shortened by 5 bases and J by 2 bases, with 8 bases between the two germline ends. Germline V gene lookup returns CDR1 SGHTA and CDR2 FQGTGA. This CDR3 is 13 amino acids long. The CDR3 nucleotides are TGTGCCAGCAGCCCCGGATACACAGATACGCAGTATTTT. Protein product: CASSPGYTDTQYF. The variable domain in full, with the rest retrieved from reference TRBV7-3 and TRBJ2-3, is GAGVSQTPSNKVTEKGKYVELRCDPISGHTALYWYRQSLGQGPEFLIYFQGTGAADDSGLPNDRFFAVRPEGSVSTLKIQRTERGDSAVYLCASSPGYTDTQYFGPGTRLTVL.

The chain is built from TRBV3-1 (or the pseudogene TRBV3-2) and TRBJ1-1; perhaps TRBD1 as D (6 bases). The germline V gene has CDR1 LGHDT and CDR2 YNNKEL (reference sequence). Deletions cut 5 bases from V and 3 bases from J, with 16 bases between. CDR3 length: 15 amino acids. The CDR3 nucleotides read TGTGCCAGCAGCGCCGGGACACTCCGGGACACTGAAGCTTTCTTT. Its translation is CASSAGTLRDTEAFF.

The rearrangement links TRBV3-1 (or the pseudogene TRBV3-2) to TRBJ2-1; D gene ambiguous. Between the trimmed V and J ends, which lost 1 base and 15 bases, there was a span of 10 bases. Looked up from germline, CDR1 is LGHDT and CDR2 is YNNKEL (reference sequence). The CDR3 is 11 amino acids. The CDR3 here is CASSQGPLPFF. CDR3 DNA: TGTGCCAGCAGCCAAGGACCGTTGCCGTTCTTC.

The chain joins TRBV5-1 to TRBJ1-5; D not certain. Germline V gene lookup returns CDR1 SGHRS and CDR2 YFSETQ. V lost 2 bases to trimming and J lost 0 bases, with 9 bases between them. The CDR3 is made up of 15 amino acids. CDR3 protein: CASSFEGSSNQPQHF. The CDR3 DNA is TGCGCCAGCAGCTTCGAGGGAAGTAGCAATCAGCCCCAGCATTTT.

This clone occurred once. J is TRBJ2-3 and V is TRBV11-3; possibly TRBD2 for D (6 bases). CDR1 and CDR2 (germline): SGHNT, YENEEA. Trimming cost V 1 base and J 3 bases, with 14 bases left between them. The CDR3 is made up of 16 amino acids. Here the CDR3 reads CASSLVGGGGTDTQYF. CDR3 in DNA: TGTGCCAGCAGCTTAGTGGGAGGCGGTGGGACAGATACGCAGTATTTT.

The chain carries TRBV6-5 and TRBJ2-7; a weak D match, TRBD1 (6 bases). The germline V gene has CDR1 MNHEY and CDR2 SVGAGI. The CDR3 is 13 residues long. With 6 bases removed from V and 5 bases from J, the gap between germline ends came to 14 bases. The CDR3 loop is CASRQGNSDEQYF. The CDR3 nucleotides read TGTGCCAGCAGACAGGGTAATAGCGACGAGCAGTACTTC.

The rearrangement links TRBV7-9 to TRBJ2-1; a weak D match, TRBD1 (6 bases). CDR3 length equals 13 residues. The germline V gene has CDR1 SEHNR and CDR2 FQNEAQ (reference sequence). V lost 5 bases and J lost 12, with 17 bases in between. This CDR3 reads CASSLRTEARQFF. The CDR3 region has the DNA TGTGCCAGCAGCCTCCGGACAGAAGCAAGGCAGTTCTTC.

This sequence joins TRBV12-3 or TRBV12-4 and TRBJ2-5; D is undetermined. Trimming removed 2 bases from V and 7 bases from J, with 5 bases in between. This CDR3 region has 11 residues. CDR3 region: CASSLIGTQYF. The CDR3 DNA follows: TGTGCCAGCAGTTTAATCGGGACCCAGTACTTC.

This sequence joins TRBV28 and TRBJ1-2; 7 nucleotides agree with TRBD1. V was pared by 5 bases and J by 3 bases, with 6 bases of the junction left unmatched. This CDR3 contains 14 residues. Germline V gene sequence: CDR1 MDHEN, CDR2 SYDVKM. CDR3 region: CASSRPGTDYGYTF. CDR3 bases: TGTGCCAGCAGTCGACCCGGGACAGACTATGGCTACACCTTC.

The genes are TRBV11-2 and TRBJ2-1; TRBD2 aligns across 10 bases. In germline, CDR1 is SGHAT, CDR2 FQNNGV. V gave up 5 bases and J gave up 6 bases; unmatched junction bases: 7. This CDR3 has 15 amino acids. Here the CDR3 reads CASSQPSGRGNEQFF. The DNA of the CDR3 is TGTGCCAGCAGCCAGCCTAGCGGGAGAGGCAATGAGCAGTTCTTC.

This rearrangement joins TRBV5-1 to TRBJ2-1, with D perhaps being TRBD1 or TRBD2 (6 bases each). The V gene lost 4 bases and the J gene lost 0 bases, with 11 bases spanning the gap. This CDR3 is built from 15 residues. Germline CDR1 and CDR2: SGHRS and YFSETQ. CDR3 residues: CASSEGGISYNEQFF. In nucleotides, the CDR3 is TGCGCCAGCAGCGAGGGGGGTATCTCCTACAATGAGCAGTTCTTC.

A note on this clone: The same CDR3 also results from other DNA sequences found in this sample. The CDR3 loop reads CASSRRVYGYTF. As DNA, the CDR3 is TGTGCCAGCAGTAGACGCGTCTATGGCTACACCTTC. This chain joins TRBV28 and TRBJ1-2, with no clear D. The V end lost 5 bases, the J end lost 4 bases, and 8 bases lay between the germline ends. Germline V CDR1 and CDR2: MDHEN, SYDVKM. The CDR3 is 12 residues long.

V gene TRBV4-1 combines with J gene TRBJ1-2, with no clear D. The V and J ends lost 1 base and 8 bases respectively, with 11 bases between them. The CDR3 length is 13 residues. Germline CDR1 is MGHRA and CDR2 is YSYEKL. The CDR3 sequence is CASSQGRVRGYTF. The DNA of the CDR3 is TGCGCCAGCAGCCAAGGACGGGTACGGGGCTACACCTTC.

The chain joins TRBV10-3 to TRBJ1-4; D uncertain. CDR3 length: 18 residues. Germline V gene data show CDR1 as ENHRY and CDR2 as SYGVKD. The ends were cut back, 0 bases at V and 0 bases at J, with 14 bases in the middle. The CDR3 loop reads CAISESAQMRTTNEKLFF. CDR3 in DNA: TGTGCCATCAGTGAGTCAGCCCAGATGCGTACAACTAATGAAAAACTGTTTTTT.

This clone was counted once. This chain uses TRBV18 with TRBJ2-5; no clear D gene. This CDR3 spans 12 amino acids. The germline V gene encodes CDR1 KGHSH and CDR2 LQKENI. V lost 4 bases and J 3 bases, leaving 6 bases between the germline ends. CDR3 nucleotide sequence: TGTGCCAGCTCACTACAGAAAGAGACCCAGTACTTC. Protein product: CASSLQKETQYF.

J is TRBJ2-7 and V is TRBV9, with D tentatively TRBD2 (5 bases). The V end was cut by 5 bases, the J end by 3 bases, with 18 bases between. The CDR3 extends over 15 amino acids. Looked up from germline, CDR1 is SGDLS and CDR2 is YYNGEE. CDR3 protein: CASSATGRLFYEQYF. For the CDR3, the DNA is TGTGCCAGCAGTGCTACGGGGAGACTATTCTACGAGCAGTACTTC.

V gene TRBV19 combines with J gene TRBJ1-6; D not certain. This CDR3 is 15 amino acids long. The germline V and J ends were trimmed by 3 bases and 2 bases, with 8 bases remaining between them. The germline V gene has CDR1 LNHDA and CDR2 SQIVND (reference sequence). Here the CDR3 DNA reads TGTGCCAGTAGTATTGAGGGAACCTATAATTCACCCCTCCACTTT. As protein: CASSIEGTYNSPLHF.

DNA for the CDR3: TGTGCCAGCAGCCCCCTAGCGGGAGAGGGAAAAGAGACCCAGTACTTC. Residues: CASSPLAGEGKETQYF. J is TRBJ2-5 and V is TRBV7-9, with 10 bases aligning to TRBD2. V dropped 5 bases and J dropped 3; count of bases not matched to a gene: 9. The germline CDR1 and CDR2 sequences are SEHNR and FQNEAQ (reference sequence). The CDR3 extends over 16 amino acids. Full variable domain (remainder filled in from reference TRBV7-9 and TRBJ2-5): DTGVSQNPRHKITKRGQNVTFRCDPISEHNRLYWYRQTLGQGPEFLTYFQNEAQLEKSRLLSDRFSAERPKGSFSTLEIQRTEQGDSAMYLCASSPLAGEGKETQYFGPGTRLLVL.

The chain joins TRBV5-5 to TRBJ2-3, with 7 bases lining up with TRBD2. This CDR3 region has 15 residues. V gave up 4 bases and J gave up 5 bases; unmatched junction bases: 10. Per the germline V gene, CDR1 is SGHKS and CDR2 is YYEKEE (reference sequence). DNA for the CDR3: TGTGCCAGCAGCCGAGGAAGCGGGGCCCAAGATACGCAGTATTTT. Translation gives CASSRGSGAQDTQYF.

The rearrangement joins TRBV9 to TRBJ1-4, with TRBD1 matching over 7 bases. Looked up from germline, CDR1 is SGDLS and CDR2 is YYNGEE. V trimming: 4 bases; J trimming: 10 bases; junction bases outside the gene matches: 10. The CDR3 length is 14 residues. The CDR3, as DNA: TGTGCCAGCAGCCCCGGCGTTACAGGGGTAAAACTGTTTTTT. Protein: CASSPGVTGVKLFF.

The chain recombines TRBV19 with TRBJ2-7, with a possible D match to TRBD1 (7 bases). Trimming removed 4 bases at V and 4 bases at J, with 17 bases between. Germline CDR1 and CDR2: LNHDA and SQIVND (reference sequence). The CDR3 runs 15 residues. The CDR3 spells CASSKPGDRSYEQYF. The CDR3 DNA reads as TGTGCCAGTAGTAAACCGGGGGACAGATCATACGAGCAGTACTTC.

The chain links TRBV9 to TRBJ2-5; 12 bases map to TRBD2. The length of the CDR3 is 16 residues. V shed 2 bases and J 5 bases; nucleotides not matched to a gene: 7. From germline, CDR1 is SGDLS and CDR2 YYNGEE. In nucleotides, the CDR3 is TGTGCCAGCAGCGTCTCGCGACTAGCGGGAGTTGAGACCCAGTACTTC. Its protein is CASSVSRLAGVETQYF.

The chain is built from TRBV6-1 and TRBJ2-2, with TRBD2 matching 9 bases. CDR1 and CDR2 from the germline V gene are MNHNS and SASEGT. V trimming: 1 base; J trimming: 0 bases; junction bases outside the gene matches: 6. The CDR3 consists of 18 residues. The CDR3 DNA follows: TGTGCCAGCAGTGAAGGTCTAGCGGGATTGCCGAACACCGGGGAGCTGTTTTTT. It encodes CASSEGLAGLPNTGELFF.

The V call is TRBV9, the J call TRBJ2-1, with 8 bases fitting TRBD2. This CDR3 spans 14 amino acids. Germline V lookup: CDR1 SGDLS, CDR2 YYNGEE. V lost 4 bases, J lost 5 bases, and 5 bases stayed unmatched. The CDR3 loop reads CASSQAGANNEQFF. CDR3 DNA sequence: TGTGCCAGCAGCCAAGCGGGAGCGAACAATGAGCAGTTCTTC.

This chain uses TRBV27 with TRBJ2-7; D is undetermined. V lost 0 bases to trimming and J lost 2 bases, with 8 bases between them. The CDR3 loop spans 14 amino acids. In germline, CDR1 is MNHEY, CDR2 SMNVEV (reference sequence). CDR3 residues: CASSLSAPPYEQYF. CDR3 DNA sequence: TGTGCCAGCAGTTTATCAGCACCTCCCTACGAGCAGTACTTC.

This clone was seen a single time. CDR3 sequence reads: CASSLVWGVLEFF. The CDR3 DNA reads as TGTGCCAGCAGTTTGGTCTGGGGGGTTCTCGAGTTCTTC. This chain connects TRBV28 to TRBJ2-1, with D perhaps TRBD2 (6 bases). CDR3 length: 13 amino acids. The ends were cut back, 3 bases at V and 14 bases at J, with 17 bases in the middle. The V gene's germline CDR1 is MDHEN and CDR2 SYDVKM.

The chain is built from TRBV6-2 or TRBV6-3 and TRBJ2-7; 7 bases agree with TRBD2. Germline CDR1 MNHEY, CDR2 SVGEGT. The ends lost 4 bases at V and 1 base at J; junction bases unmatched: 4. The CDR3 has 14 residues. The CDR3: CASSSPSGSYEQYF. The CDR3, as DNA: TGTGCCAGCAGTTCTCCTAGCGGATCCTACGAGCAGTACTTC.